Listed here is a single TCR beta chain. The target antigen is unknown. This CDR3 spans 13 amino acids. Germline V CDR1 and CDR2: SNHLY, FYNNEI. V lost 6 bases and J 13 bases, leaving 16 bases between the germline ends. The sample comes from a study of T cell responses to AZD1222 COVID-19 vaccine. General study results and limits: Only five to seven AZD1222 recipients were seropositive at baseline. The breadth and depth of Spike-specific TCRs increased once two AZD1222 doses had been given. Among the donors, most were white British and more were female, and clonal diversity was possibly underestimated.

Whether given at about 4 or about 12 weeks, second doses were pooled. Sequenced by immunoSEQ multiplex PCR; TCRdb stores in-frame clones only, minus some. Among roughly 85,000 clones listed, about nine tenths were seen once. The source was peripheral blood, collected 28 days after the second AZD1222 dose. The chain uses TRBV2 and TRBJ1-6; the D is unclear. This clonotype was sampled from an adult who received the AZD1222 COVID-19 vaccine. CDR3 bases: TGTGCCAGCAGGCTGACCCAGGACGCGCCCCTCCACTTT. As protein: CASRLTQDAPLHF.